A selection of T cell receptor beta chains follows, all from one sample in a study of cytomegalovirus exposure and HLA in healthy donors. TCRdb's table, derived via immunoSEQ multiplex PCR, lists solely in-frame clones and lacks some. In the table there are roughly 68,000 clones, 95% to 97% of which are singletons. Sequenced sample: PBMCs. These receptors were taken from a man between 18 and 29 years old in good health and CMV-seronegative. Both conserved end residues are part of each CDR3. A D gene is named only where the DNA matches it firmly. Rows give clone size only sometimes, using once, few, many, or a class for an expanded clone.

TGTGCCAGCAGACAGGGCCCCACTGAAGCTTTCTTT	CASRQGPTEAFF	-	TRBV21-1	TRBJ1-1	-
TGCGCCAGCAGTGACCCTGGACAGATAAACACTGAAGCTTTCTTT	CASSDPGQINTEAFF	-	TRBV10-2	TRBJ1-1	-
TGTGCCAGCAGTTTAGGCGGCCAGGGCCAAGAGACCCAGTACTTC	CASSLGGQGQETQYF	-	TRBV28	TRBJ2-5	-
TGTGCCAGCAGCCCCGGTGGGGGGGTGAACACTGAAGCTTTCTTT	CASSPGGGVNTEAFF	-	TRBV16	TRBJ1-1	-
TGTGCCAGCAGCCAAGTCGCGGGAGCAAGACCAGATACGCAGTATTTT	CASSQVAGARPDTQYF	-	TRBV4-2	TRBJ2-3	TRBD2
TGTGCCAGCAGTTACTATACGGCCGGCGGAGAGACCCAGTACTTC	CASSYYTAGGETQYF	-	TRBV6-5	TRBJ2-5	-
TGTGCCAGCAGCCGGGACAACCGCAACGAGCAGTACTTC	CASSRDNRNEQYF	-	TRBV11-2	TRBJ2-7	-
TGTGCCAGCGGAGGGCGGAGCTCCTATAATTCACCCCTCCACTTT	CASGGRSSYNSPLHF	-	TRBV6-1	TRBJ1-6	-
TGTGCCAGCACTAGCGGGAGCAGCAATGAGCAGTTCTTC	CASTSGSSNEQFF	-	TRBV11-2	TRBJ2-1	TRBD2
TGTGCCAGCAGTGGACAGGGCCTCACCGGGGAGCTGTTTTTT	CASSGQGLTGELFF	-	TRBV25-1	TRBJ2-2	TRBD1
TGTGCCATCAGTGACGGGACAGAAGCTTTCTTT	CAISDGTEAFF	-	TRBV10-3	TRBJ1-1	-
TGTGCCAGTAGTAGGGTCAGGGCCTACGAGCAGTACTTC	CASSRVRAYEQYF	-	TRBV19	TRBJ2-7	-
TGTGCCAGCAGTTTAACAGTCGATGAGCAGTTCTTC	CASSLTVDEQFF	-	TRBV28	TRBJ2-1	-
TGTGCCAGCTCAAGGGACAAGAACTATGGCTACACCTTC	CASSRDKNYGYTF	-	TRBV18	TRBJ1-2	-
TGTGCCAGCGTAAAAGGGGGGGACACTGAAGCTTTCTTT	CASVKGGDTEAFF	-	TRBV6-1	TRBJ1-1	-
TGTGCCAGCTCACAGGACAGGGAAGCCCATAGCAATCAGCCCCAGCATTTT	CASSQDREAHSNQPQHF	-	TRBV18	TRBJ1-5	TRBD1
TGTGCCAGCAGCTTAGTAAGTAGCGGGAGCTCCTACAATGAGCAGTTCTTC	CASSLVSSGSSYNEQFF	-	TRBV11-3	TRBJ2-1	TRBD2
TGCGCCAGCCACGACAGTTTGTCCTATAATTCACCCCTCCACTTT	CASHDSLSYNSPLHF	-	TRBV4-1	TRBJ1-6	-
TGTGCCAGCAGTGATAATAGCGGGAGGGCCTCCAATGAGCAGTTCTTC	CASSDNSGRASNEQFF	-	TRBV6-1	TRBJ2-1	TRBD2
TGTGCCAGCAGTGTGCGAGCGGGAGCGGGGGCAGATACGCAGTATTTT	CASSVRAGAGADTQYF	-	TRBV6-4	TRBJ2-3	TRBD2
TGCAGCGTTGAAGGGTCAGAAGAGACCCAGTACTTC	CSVEGSEETQYF	-	TRBV29-1	TRBJ2-5	-
TGTGCCATCAGCGGGGGTAGGAACTACGAGCAGTACTTC	CAISGGRNYEQYF	-	TRBV10-3	TRBJ2-7	-
TGTGCCACCCGGGACAGGGAATCCAACACTGAAGCTTTCTTT	CATRDRESNTEAFF	-	TRBV19	TRBJ1-1	TRBD1
TGCAGCGCCCGACAGGGGGCCTTGGGGGGCAATGAGCAGTTCTTC	CSARQGALGGNEQFF	-	TRBV29-1	TRBJ2-1	TRBD1
TGTGCCAGCAGCCGGACAACCTACAATGAGCAGTTCTTC	CASSRTTYNEQFF	-	TRBV7-9	TRBJ2-1	-
TGTGCCAGCGAGGGGGCGCTCGATGGTGAAAAACTGTTTTTT	CASEGALDGEKLFF	-	TRBV6-1	TRBJ1-4	TRBD1
TGCGCCAGCAGCTTTGGCGGGAGGGCCTACAATGAGCAGTTCTTC	CASSFGGRAYNEQFF	-	TRBV5-1	TRBJ2-1	TRBD2
TGTGCCAGCAGTTTGACAGGGGGCGATTCGTCCGGGGAGCTGTTTTTT	CASSLTGGDSSGELFF	once	TRBV6-6	TRBJ2-2	TRBD1
TGTGCCAGCAGTTCGCCAGGGGTGCGGTTAGGCGAGCAGTACTTC	CASSSPGVRLGEQYF	-	TRBV27	TRBJ2-7	-
TGTGCCAGCAGTGTCGTGGGCCGAGAGCAGTACTTC	CASSVVGREQYF	-	TRBV2	TRBJ2-7	-
TGTGCCAGCAAAGGGACTTTACAAGAGACCCAGTACTTC	CASKGTLQETQYF	once	TRBV5-4	TRBJ2-5	-
TGTGCCAGCAGCTTGGTTGGGAGGCTAGCGGGGATTCCGGACGAGCAGTACTTC	CASSLVGRLAGIPDEQYF	-	TRBV5-8	TRBJ2-7	TRBD2
TGTGCCAGCTCTCCGGACAGGGGGCAAACTAACTATGGCTACACCTTC	CASSPDRGQTNYGYTF	-	TRBV18	TRBJ1-2	TRBD1
TGTGCCAGCAGCTCTAAACTAGCGGGGGTTAGCACAGATACGCAGTATTTT	CASSSKLAGVSTDTQYF	-	TRBV13	TRBJ2-3	TRBD2
TGTGCCAGCAGCTCCTGGGACAGGGGGCTCAAGTACTATGGCTACACCTTC	CASSSWDRGLKYYGYTF	-	TRBV7-9	TRBJ1-2	TRBD1
TGCGCCAGCAGCCATCCTAGCGACAATGAGCAGTTCTTC	CASSHPSDNEQFF	-	TRBV4-1	TRBJ2-1	-
TGTGCCTGGAGTGCCCAGGGGGTCTCCGGCTACACCTTC	CAWSAQGVSGYTF	-	TRBV30	TRBJ1-2	TRBD1
TGTGCCAGCTCCCTTGACAGAACCTACGAGCAGTACTTC	CASSLDRTYEQYF	-	TRBV28	TRBJ2-7	-
TGTGCCAGCAGTGCAGACAGCTCTGGGGCCAACGTCCTGACTTTC	CASSADSSGANVLTF	-	TRBV6-1	TRBJ2-6	-
TGTGCCAGCGGGACTAGCGATACAGATACGCAGTATTTT	CASGTSDTDTQYF	-	TRBV5-4	TRBJ2-3	TRBD2
TGTGCCACCAGCAGAGATAGGGCAGGGGGCCCTGGGGCCAACGTCCTGACTTTC	CATSRDRAGGPGANVLTF	-	TRBV15	TRBJ2-6	TRBD1
TGCGCCAGCAGCTTGATCGGGGGCACAGATACGCAGTATTTT	CASSLIGGTDTQYF	-	TRBV5-1	TRBJ2-3	-